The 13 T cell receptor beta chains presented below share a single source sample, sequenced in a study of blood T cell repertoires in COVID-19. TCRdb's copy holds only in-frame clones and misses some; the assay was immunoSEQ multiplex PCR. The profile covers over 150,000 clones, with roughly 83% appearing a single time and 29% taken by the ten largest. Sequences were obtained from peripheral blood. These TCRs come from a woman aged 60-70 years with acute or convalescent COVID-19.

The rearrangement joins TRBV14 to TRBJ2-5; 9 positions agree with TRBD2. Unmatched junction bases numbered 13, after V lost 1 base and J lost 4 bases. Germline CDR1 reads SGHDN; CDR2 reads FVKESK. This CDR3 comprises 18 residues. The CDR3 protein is CASSQGGGGAGFGETQYF. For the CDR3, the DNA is TGTGCCAGCAGCCAAGGAGGCGGGGGGGCCGGATTTGGAGAGACCCAGTACTTC.

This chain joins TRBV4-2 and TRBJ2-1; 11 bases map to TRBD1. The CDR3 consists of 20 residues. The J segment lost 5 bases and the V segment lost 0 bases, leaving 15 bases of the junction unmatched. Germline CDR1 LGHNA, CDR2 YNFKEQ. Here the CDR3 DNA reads TGTGCCAGCAGCCAAGAGTGGCGGACAGGGGGCGCGAAAGGAGACAATGAGCAGTTCTTC. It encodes CASSQEWRTGGAKGDNEQFF.

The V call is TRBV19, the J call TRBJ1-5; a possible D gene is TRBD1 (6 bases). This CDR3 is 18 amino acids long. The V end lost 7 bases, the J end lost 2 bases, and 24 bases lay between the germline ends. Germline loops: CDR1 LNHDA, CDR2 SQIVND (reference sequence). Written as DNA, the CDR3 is TGTGCCAGTACCCCAAGAGGGACAAGCTCCCGTGGCAATCAGCCCCAGCATTTT. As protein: CASTPRGTSSRGNQPQHF.

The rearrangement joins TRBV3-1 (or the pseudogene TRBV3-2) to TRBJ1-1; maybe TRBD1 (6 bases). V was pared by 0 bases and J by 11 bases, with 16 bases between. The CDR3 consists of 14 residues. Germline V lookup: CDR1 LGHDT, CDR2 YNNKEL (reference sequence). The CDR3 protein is CASSQEGTGNLAFF. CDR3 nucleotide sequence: TGTGCCAGCAGCCAAGAGGGCACAGGGAATTTGGCTTTCTTT.

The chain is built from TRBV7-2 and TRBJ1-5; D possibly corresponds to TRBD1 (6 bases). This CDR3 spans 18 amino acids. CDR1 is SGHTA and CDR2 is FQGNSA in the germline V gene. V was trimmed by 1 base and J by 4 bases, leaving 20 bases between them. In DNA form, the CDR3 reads TGTGCCAGCAGCTTAGGCGACAGGCTGGTCGGGTGGAATCAGCCCCAGCATTTT. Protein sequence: CASSLGDRLVGWNQPQHF.

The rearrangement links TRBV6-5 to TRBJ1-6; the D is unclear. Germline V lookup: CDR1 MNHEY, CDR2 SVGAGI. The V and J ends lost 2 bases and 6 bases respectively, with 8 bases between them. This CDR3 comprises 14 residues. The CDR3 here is CASSYGQSNSPLHF. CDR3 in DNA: TGTGCCAGCAGTTACGGGCAGTCTAATTCACCCCTCCACTTT.

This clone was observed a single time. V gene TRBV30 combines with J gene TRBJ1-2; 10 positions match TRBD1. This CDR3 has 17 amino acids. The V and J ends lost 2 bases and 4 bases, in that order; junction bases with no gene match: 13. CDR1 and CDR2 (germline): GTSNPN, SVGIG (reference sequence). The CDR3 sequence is CAWSYVTGGSWAYGYTF. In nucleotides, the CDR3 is TGTGCCTGGAGTTATGTGACAGGGGGCTCCTGGGCCTATGGCTACACCTTC.

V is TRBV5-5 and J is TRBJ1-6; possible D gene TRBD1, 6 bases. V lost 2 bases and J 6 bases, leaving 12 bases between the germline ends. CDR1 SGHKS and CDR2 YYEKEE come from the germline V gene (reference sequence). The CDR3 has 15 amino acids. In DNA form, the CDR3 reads TGTGCCAGCAGCTTTTGGGGGCCGTCTAATTCACCCCTCCACTTT. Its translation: CASSFWGPSNSPLHF.

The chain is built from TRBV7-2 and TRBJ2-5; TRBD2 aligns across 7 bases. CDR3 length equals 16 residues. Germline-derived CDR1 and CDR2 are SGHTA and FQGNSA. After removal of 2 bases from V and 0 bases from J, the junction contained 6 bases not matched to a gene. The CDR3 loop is CASSLRLAAYQETQYF. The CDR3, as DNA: TGTGCCAGCAGCTTAAGGCTAGCGGCGTACCAAGAGACCCAGTACTTC.

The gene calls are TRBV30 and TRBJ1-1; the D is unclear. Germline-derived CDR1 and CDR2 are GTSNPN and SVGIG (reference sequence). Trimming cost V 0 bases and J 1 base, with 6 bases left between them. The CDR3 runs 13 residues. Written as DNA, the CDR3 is TGTGCCTGGAGTGTACATCCGAACACTGAAGCTTTCTTT. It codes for CAWSVHPNTEAFF.

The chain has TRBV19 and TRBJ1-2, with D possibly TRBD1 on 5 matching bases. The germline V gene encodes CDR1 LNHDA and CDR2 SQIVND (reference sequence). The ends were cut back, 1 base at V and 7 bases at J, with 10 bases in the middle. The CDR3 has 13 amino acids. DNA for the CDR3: TGTGCCAGTAGTATAGGGAGGGACTCTGGCTACACCTTC. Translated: CASSIGRDSGYTF.

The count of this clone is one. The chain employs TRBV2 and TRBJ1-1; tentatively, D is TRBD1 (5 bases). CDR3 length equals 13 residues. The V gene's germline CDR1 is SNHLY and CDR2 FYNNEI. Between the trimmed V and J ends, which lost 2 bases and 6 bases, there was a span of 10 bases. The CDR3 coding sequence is TGTGCCAGCAGTGAACAGGGTGCGGCTGAAGCTTTCTTT. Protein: CASSEQGAAEAFF. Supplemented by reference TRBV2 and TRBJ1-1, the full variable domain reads EPEVTQTPSHQVTQMGQEVILRCVPISNHLYFYWYRQILGQKVEFLVSFYNNEISEKSEIFDDQFSVERPDGSNFTLKIRSTKLEDSAMYFCASSEQGAAEAFFGQGTRLTVV.

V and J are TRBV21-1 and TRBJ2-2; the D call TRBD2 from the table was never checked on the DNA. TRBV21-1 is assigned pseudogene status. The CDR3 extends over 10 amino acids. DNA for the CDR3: TGTGCCAGCAAGCCCGGGGAGCTGTTTTTT. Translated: CASKPGELFF.